Described below is a single TCR beta chain sequence and its context. This clonotype was picked up many times. It lacks a known antigen. Qualities for individual bases were not recorded, and no much larger clone is one base off. The germline V gene provides CDR1 SGHRS and CDR2 YFSETQ. The germline ends are 10 bases apart after V is trimmed by 5 bases and J by 5 bases. The CDR3 covers 13 residues, taking in both the cysteine and the phenylalanine. Only CDR3 DNA is held: 39 bases, read in frame from base 1. These data belong to a study of Graves' ophthalmopathy and Graves' hyperthyroidism (dated by TCRdb to 2017 to 2018). With respect to the entire study: Peripheral blood samples were taken at the time of initial diagnosis, before any treatment was given. To explore V-J signatures distinguishing ophthalmopathy from hyperthyroidism, a discovery set of about 99 patients (43 ophthalmopathy, some 57 stable hyperthyroidism) was enrolled. The study used signatures of the TCR beta repertoire to tell Graves' ophthalmopathy apart from Graves' hyperthyroidism and to predict which patients would progress to ophthalmopathy. Following sample collection, hyperthyroidism patients were given methimazole at a starting dose of 30 mg daily, and ophthalmopathy patients were given high-dose intravenous methylprednisolone. An independent validation cohort comprised roughly 20 hyperthyroidism patients and about 16 patients who later progressed from hyperthyroidism to ophthalmopathy. In total, approximately 130 blood samples were TCR-sequenced: 43 ophthalmopathy, some 75 hyperthyroidism and approximately 17 hyperthyroidism-to-ophthalmopathy patients. In roughly 6 hyperthyroidism patients, the T-cell repertoires found in thyroid tissue were compared with those found in blood.

Study-level results and caveats: Sample size was not statistically predetermined, and group allocation was not concealed from the investigators. In validation, the model predicted ophthalmopathy progression with about 71% sensitivity and less than 80% specificity; some twelve predicted patients were CT-confirmed with GO in a median of around 6 months. Most expanded thyroid clonotypes with a frequency above 0.001 also appeared in blood, which suggests that blood repertoires may reflect the immune response in the thyroid. In cross-validation, the 13-signature model distinguished ophthalmopathy from stable hyperthyroidism with approximately 90% sensitivity and approximately 81% specificity, while in the test set the corresponding values were roughly 80% and 75%.

Ophthalmopathy patients had moderately to severely active disease, Clinical Activity Score of at least 3, NOSPECS grade of at least 4, and disease duration under 3 months. Patients with other autoimmune diseases, uncontrolled infections, pregnancy or lactation were excluded from the study. Clinical symptoms, serum thyroxine, TRAb, thyroid ultrasound and orbital computed tomography formed the basis of the diagnosis. Ficoll-Paque density gradient centrifugation was used to isolate PBMCs from about 9 ml of fresh peripheral blood. Trizol reagent was used to extract the total RNA, and its quality was then checked on an Agilent 2100 Bioanalyzer. TCR beta CDR3 regions were amplified from RNA transcripts for repertoire sequencing. HTBI primers and the Qiagen OneStep RT-PCR kit were used in a first-round RT-PCR, which was followed by a second-round multiplex PCR, size selection and purification. Sequencing of the libraries was carried out on an Illumina HiSeq2000 in paired-end mode with 100 bp reads. The original methods were these. SOAPnuke was used for read processing, and reads with adapters, uncalled bases, a mean Phred below 15, or no exact constant-primer or identifier match were discarded. High-quality paired reads were merged with COPE v1.2.5. Unique nucleotide sequences were defined as clonotypes and aligned to IMGT TRB V, D and J references using MiTCR v1.1. Only V-J combinations with frequency above 0.0001 were analysed, covering approximately 99% of repertoires. A TCR clonal expansion and chaos score per V-J combination was defined as the ratio of F50 clonal expansion to chaos observed in the TCRdist matrix. Welch's t-statistics and random forest were used to reduce features to about a dozen V-J combinations, which were fed into a naive Bayes classifier. The similarity between thyroid and blood repertoires was quantified using the Morisita-Horn index. Starting from the raw public reads, TCRdb applied fastp trimming at Q25, assembled clones with MiXCR and retained in-frame beta chains. Each entry merges the rows of one CDR3 protein and shows their most common DNA and genes. The V and J calls were not made by the authors but by TCRdb's processing. The sample has 300,000 to 400,000 distinct CDR3 sequences on record, roughly a sixth of them singletons. Together, the top ten hold about 12% of the sample.

The clonotype was recovered from an adult man with Graves' ophthalmopathy. The sample taken for sequencing was peripheral blood. The chain was built from TRBV5-1 and TRBJ2-2; the D gene is possibly TRBD1, with 5 bases matching. The base sequence is TGCGCCAGCAGACAGGACATTACCGGGGAGCTGTTTTTT. Its protein is CASRQDITGELFF.